This TCR beta chain originates from a study of graft-versus-host responses after intestinal transplantation. Study-level information: Recipients were all induced with anti-thymocyte globulin, then given tacrolimus and steroids for about 3 years.

In the case of this clone: Its antigen is unknown.

Assay: immunoSEQ multiplex PCR; the TCRdb copy retains only in-frame clones and omits some. The sample has 40,000 to 55,000 clones; 90% to 95% are singletons. The specimen was unstimulated CD8+ T cells sorted from spleen or lymph node cells, collected before transplant. This clonotype was obtained from a human donor who was the organ donor for an intestinal transplant.

The CDR3 protein is CASSSLGQIYEQYF. The CDR3 DNA sequence: TGTGCCAGCAGTTCCCTGGGACAAATCTACGAGCAGTACTTC. The chain joins TRBV6-5 to TRBJ2-7; possibly TRBD1 for D (6 bases). V was cut by 4 bases and J by 3 bases, with 13 bases left in between. Germline CDR1 MNHEY, CDR2 SVGAGI. This CDR3 comprises 14 residues.